This TCR beta chain was identified during a study of cytomegalovirus exposure and HLA in healthy donors. Background on the study: Across under 450 genotyped donors, approximately 80% landed in the Caucasian-associated ancestry cluster.

CDR3 length: 15 amino acids. Trimming cost V 2 bases and J 3 bases; bases outside gene matches: 5. Germline V CDR1 and CDR2: MGHRA, YSYEKL. Researchers ran the PCR with 60 Vbeta and 13 Jbeta primers. Here immunoSEQ multiplex PCR was the method, and the copy in TCRdb shows in-frame clones only, minus some. The sample carries approximately 140,000 clones, roughly four fifths recorded once. This clone was seen only a few times. Sequencing was performed on PBMCs. The TCR originated in a girl aged 2 to 9 in good health and CMV-seronegative. V is TRBV4-1 and J is TRBJ2-7, with TRBD2 matching over 9 bases. CDR3 protein: CASSQQTSGGYEQYF. The CDR3 DNA sequence: TGCGCCAGCAGCCAACAGACTAGCGGAGGCTACGAGCAGTACTTC.